This T cell receptor beta chain was profiled in a study of blood T cells in healthy people across ages. Study-level findings and limits: A roughly linear fall in TCR beta diversity per million T cells was seen with increasing age. PBMCs left unsorted prevented a conclusive naive versus antigen-experienced comparison.

Russia was home to the donors, healthy Caucasian individuals aged about 6 to 90. About this clonotype itself: Its antigen is not identified.

For the second PCR, which ran for about 6 to 11 cycles, a sample-barcoded 5' primer and a J-beta primer mix were used. Every cDNA was tagged by a template-switch adaptor with 12 random nucleotides. Each CDR3 protein is one row after TCRdb ran MiXCR on the 5' RACE reads. Among approximately 810,000 distinct CDR3 sequences listed, about 28% were seen once. The V gene's germline CDR1 is DFQATT and CDR2 SNEGSKA (reference sequence). V lost 0 bases and J 1 base, leaving 12 bases between the germline ends. This CDR3 is built from 15 residues. V is TRBV20-1 and J is TRBJ2-5; D is possibly TRBD1 (6 bases). Sequenced input: blood. The source of this sequence is a woman at least 80 years old in good health. The CDR3 DNA follows: TGCAGTGCTAGAGATGGGGCAGGGGCCCAAGAGACCCAGTACTTC. Its protein is CSARDGAGAQETQYF.